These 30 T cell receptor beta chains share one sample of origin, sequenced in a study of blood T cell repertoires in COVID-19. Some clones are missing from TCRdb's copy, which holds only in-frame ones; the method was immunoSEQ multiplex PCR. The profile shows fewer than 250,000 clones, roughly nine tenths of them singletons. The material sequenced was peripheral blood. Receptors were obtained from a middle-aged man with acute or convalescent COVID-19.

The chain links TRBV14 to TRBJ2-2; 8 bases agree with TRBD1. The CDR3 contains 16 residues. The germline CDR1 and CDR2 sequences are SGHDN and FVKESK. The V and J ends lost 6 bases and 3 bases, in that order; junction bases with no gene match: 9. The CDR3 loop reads CASSNTGTGDTGELFF. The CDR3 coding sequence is TGTGCCAGCAGTAATACCGGGACAGGCGACACCGGGGAGCTGTTTTTT.

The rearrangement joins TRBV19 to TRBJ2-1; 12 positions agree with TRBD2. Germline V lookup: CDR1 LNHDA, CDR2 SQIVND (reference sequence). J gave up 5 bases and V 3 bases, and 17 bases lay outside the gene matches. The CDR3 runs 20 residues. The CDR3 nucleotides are TGTGCCAGTAGTATGTCCGCTAGCGGGAGGGTTCGTTCTAAGGACAATGAGCAGTTCTTC. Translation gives CASSMSASGRVRSKDNEQFF. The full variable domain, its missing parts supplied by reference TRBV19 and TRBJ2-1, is DGGITQSPKYLFRKEGQNVTLSCEQNLNHDAMYWYRQDPGQGLRLIYYSQIVNDFQKGDIAEGYSVSREKKESFPLTVTSAQKNPTAFYLCASSMSASGRVRSKDNEQFFGPGTRLTVL.

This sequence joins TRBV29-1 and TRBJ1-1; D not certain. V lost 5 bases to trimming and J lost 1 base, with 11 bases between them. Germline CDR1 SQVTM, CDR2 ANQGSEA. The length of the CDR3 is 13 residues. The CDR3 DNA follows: TGCAGCGTTTCGGACTTATCGAACACTGAAGCTTTCTTT. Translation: CSVSDLSNTEAFF.

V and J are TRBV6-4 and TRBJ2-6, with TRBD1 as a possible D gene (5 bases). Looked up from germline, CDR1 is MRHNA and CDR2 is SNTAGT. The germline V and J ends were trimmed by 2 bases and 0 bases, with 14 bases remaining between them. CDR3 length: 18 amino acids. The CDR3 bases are TGTGCCAGCAGTGACCAGGGTCAGTCATTCTCTGGGGCCAACGTCCTGACTTTC. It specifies CASSDQGQSFSGANVLTF.

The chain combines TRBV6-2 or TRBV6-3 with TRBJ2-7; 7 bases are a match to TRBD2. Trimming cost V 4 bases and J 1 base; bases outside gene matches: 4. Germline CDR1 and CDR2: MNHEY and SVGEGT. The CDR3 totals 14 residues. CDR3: CASSSGLVSYEQYF. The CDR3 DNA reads TGTGCCAGCAGTTCTGGACTAGTTTCCTACGAGCAGTACTTC.

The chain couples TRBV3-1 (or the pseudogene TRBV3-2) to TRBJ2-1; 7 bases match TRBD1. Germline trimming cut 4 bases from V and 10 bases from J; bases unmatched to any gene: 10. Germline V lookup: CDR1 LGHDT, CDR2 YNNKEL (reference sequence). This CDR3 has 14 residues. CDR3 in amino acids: CASSLRPVQGEQFF. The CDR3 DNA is TGTGCCAGCAGCCTTAGACCCGTACAGGGGGAGCAGTTCTTC.

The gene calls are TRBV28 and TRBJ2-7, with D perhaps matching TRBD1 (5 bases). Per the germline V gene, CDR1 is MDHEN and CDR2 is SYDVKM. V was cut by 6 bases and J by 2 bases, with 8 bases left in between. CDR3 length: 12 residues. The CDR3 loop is CASSEQAYEQYF. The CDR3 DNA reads TGTGCCAGCAGCGAACAGGCCTACGAGCAGTACTTC.

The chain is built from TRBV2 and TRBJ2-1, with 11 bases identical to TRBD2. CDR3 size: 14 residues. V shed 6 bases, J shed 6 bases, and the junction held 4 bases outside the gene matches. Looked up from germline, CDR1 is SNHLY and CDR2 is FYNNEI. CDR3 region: CASSGTSGFNEQFF. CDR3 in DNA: TGTGCCAGCAGCGGGACTAGCGGATTCAATGAGCAGTTCTTC.

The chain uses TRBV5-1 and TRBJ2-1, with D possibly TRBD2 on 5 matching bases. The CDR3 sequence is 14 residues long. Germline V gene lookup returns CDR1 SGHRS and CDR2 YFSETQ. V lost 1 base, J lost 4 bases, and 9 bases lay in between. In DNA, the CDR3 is TGCGCCAGCAGCTTGATACTAGAGTACAATGAGCAGTTCTTC. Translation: CASSLILEYNEQFF.

CDR3: CASSRNRGQTYEQYF. CDR3 bases: TGTGCCAGCAGTCGAAACAGGGGGCAAACCTACGAGCAGTACTTC. The chain joins TRBV7-2 to TRBJ2-7, with 9 bases identical to TRBD1. This CDR3 is 15 amino acids long. Germline trimming cut 6 bases from V and 2 bases from J; bases unmatched to any gene: 8. Germline lookup yields CDR1 SGHTA and CDR2 FQGNSA.

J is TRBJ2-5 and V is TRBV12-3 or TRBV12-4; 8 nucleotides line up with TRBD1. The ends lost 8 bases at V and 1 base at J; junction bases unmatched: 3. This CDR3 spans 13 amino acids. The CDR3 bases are TGTGCCAGCCGGGACAGGATCCAAGAGACCCAGTACTTC. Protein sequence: CASRDRIQETQYF.

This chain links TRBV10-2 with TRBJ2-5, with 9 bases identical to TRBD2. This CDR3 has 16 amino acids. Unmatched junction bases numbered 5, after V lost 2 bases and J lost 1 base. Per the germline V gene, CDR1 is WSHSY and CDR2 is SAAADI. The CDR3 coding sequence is TGCGCCAGCAGTGAGCAGGGGCGGGGGGGCCAAGAGACCCAGTACTTC. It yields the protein CASSEQGRGGQETQYF.

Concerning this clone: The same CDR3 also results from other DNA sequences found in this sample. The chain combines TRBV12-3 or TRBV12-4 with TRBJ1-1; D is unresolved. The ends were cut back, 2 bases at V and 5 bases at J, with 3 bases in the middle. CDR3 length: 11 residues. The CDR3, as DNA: TGTGCCAGCAGTTTACGTACTGAAGCTTTCTTT. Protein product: CASSLRTEAFF.

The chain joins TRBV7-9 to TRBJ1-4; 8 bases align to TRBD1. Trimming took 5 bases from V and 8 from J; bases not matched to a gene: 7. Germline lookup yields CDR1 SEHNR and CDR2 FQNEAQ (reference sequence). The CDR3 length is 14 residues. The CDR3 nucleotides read TGTGCCAGCAGCCCACCGGACAGGGAAGAAAAACTGTTTTTT. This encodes CASSPPDREEKLFF.

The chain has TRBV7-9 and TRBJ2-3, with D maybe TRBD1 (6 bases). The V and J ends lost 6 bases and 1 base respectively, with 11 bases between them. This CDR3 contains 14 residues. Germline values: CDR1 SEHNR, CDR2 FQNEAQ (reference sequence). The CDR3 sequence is CASSPRTGTDTQYF. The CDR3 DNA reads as TGTGCCAGCAGTCCCAGGACAGGCACAGATACGCAGTATTTT.

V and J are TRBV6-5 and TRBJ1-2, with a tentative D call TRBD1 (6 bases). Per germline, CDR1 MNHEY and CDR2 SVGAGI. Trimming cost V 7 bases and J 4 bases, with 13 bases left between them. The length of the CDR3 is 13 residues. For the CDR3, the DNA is TGTGCCAGCATAAGGGGGGGTCTCTATGGCTACACCTTC. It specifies CASIRGGLYGYTF.

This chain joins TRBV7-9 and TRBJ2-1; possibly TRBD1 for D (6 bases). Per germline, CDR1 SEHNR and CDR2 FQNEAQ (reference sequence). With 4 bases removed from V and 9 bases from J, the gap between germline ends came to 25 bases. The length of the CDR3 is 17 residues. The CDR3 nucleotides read TGTGCCAGCAGCTCAACCCGGGCAGGGGCTAAATTGGGTGAGCAGTTCTTC. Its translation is CASSSTRAGAKLGEQFF.

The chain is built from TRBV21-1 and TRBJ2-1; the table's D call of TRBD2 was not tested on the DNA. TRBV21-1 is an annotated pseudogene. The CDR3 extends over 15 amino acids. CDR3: CASSKVGDPCGEQFF. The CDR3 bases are TGTGCCAGCAGCAAAGTTGGAGACCCATGCGGTGAGCAGTTCTTC.

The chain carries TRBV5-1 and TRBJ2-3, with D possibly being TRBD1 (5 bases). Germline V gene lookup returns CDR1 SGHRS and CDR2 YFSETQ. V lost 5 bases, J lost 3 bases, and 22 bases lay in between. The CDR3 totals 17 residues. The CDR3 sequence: CASSRFWGPKVTDTQYF. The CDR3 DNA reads TGCGCCAGCAGTAGGTTTTGGGGCCCTAAGGTGACAGATACGCAGTATTTT.

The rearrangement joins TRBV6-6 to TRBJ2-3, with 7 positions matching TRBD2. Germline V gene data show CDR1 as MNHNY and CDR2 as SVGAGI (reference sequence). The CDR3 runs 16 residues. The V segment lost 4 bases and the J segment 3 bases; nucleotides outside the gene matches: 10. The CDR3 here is CASSWEGRGETDTQYF. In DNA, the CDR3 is TGTGCCAGCAGTTGGGAGGGGAGGGGCGAGACAGATACGCAGTATTTT.

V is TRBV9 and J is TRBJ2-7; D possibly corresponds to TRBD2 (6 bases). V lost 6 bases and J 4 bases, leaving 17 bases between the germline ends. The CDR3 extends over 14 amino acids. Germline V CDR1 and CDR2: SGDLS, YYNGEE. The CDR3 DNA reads TGTGCCAGCATATTCCCTAGCGAGTCGTACGAGCAGTACTTC. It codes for CASIFPSESYEQYF.

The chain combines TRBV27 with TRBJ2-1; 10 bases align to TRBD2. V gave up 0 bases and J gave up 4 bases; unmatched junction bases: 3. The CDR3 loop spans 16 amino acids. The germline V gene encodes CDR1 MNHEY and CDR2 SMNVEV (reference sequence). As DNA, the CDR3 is TGTGCCAGCAGTTTATCGCGGACTAGCGGATACAATGAGCAGTTCTTC. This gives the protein CASSLSRTSGYNEQFF.

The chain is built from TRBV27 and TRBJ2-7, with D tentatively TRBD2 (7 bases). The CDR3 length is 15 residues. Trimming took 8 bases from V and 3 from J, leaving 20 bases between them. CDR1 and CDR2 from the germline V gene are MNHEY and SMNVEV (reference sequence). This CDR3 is CASARQGRGNYEQYF. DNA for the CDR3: TGTGCCAGCGCCCGTCAGGGGAGGGGTAACTACGAGCAGTACTTC.

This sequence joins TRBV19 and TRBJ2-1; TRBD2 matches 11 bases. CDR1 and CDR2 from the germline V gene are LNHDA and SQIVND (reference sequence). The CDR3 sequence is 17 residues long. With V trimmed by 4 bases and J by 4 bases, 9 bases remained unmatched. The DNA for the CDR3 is TGTGCCAGTAGTACCTATAGCGGGGGGGGCCGTTACAATGAGCAGTTCTTC. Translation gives CASSTYSGGGRYNEQFF.

The CDR3 spells CASSSDIPNTEAFF. The CDR3 DNA reads as TGTGCCAGCAGCTCGGACATACCGAACACTGAAGCTTTCTTT. The chain carries TRBV7-2 and TRBJ1-1; D might be TRBD1 (5 bases). V was clipped by 4 bases and J by 1 base, with 10 bases between them. This CDR3 region has 14 residues. Germline CDR1 is SGHTA and CDR2 is FQGNSA.

DNA of the CDR3: TGTGCCAGCAGCCGAGCATCGACTGACCCCTACGAGCAGTACTTC. Translation: CASSRASTDPYEQYF. The chain joins TRBV7-6 to TRBJ2-7; no firm D call. The ends were cut back, 5 bases at V and 2 bases at J, with 16 bases in the middle. Looked up from germline, CDR1 is SGHVS and CDR2 is FNYEAQ. The length of the CDR3 is 15 residues. The complete variable domain, with remaining parts taken from reference TRBV7-6 and TRBJ2-7, reads GAGVSQSPRYKVTKRGQDVALRCDPISGHVSLYWYRQALGQGPEFLTYFNYEAQQDKSGLPNDRFSAERPEGSISTLTIQRTEQRDSAMYRCASSRASTDPYEQYFGPGTRLTVT.

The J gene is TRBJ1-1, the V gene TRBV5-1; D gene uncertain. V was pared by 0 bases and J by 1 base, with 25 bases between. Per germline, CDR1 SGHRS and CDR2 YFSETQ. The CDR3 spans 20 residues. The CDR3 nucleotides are TGCGCCAGCAGCTTGGATGGCCGGCGTTACGGCCCTACGGGGAACACTGAAGCTTTCTTT. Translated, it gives CASSLDGRRYGPTGNTEAFF.

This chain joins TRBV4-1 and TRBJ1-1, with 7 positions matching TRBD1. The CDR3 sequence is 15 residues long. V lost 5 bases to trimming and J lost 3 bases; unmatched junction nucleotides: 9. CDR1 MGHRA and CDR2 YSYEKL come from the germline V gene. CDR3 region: CASSNRGGVDTEAFF. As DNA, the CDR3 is TGCGCCAGCAGCAACAGGGGCGGGGTGGACACTGAAGCTTTCTTT.

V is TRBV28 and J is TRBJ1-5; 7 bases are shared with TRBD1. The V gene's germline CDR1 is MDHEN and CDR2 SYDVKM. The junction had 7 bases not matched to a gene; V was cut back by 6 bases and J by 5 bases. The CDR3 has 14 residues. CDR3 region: CASSQTGDYQPQHF. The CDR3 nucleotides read TGTGCCAGCAGCCAAACAGGGGACTATCAGCCCCAGCATTTT.

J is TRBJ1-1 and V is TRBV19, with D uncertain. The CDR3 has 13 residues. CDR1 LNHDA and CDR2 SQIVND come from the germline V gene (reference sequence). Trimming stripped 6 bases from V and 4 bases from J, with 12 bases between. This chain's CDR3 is CASRISVATEAFF. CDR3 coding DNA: TGTGCCAGTAGGATCAGCGTTGCCACTGAAGCTTTCTTT. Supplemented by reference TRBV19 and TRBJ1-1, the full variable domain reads DGGITQSPKYLFRKEGQNVTLSCEQNLNHDAMYWYRQDPGQGLRLIYYSQIVNDFQKGDIAEGYSVSREKKESFPLTVTSAQKNPTAFYLCASRISVATEAFFGQGTRLTVV.